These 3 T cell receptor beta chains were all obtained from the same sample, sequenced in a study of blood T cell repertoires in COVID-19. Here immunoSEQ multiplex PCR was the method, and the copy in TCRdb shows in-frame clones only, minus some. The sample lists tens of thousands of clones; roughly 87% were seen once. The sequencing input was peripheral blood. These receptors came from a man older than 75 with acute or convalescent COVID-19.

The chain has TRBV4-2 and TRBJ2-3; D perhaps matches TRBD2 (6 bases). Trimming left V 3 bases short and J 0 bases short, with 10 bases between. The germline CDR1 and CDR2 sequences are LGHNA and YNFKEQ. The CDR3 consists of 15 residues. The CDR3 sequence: CASSHRESSTDTQYF. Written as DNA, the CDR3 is TGTGCCAGCAGCCACCGGGAGTCGAGCACAGATACGCAGTATTTT.

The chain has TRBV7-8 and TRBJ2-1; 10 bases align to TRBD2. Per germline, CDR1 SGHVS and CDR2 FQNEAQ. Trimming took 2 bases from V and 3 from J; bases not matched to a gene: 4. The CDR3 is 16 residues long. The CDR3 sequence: CASSLIGLADYNEQFF. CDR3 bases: TGTGCCAGCAGCTTAATAGGACTAGCGGACTACAATGAGCAGTTCTTC.

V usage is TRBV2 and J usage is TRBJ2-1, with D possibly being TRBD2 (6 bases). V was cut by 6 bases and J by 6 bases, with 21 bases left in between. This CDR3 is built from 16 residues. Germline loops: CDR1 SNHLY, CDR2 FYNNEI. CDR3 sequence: CASRGWRGESPNEQFF. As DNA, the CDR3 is TGTGCCAGCAGGGGATGGCGGGGCGAGTCCCCCAATGAGCAGTTCTTC.